This T cell receptor (beta chain) was sequenced in a study of T cell responses to AZD1222 COVID-19 vaccine. Clones were sequenced by immunoSEQ multiplex PCR, and TCRdb holds only the in-frame ones, with some missing. The repertoire holds 130,000 or so clones, with 89% as singletons. Germline CDR1 is KGHSH and CDR2 is LQKENI. This CDR3 comprises 14 residues. With 4 bases removed from V and 3 bases from J, the gap between germline ends came to 12 bases. The sample consisted of peripheral blood, taken 28 days after the second AZD1222 dose. The chain combines TRBV18 with TRBJ1-2; D not certain. This TCR derives from an adult who received the AZD1222 COVID-19 vaccine. The CDR3 reads CASSLARSYYGYTF. Written as DNA, the CDR3 is TGTGCCAGCTCACTGGCCCGGAGCTACTATGGCTACACCTTC.